The 26 T cell receptor beta chains given below trace back to one sample, sequenced in a study of cytomegalovirus exposure and HLA in healthy donors. The study ran its PCR with 60 Vbeta and 13 Jbeta primers. TCRdb's copy holds only in-frame clones and misses some; the assay was immunoSEQ multiplex PCR. The data show about 180,000 clones, around 84% seen once. Sample: PBMCs. The receptor set was obtained from a girl aged 2-10 years in good health and CMV-seropositive.

The chain uses TRBV28 and TRBJ1-3; D might be TRBD1 (5 bases). The length of the CDR3 is 16 residues. Germline lookup yields CDR1 MDHEN and CDR2 SYDVKM. V was clipped by 8 bases and J by 5 bases, with 22 bases between them. The DNA for the CDR3 is TGTGCCAGCGGCTCACGGGGGACTGTATTTAGAAACACCATATATTTT. Encoded protein: CASGSRGTVFRNTIYF.

The chain carries TRBV9 and TRBJ2-6; D not certain. V shed 3 bases and J shed 0 bases, with 4 bases lying between them. CDR1 and CDR2 (germline): SGDLS, YYNGEE. This CDR3 contains 14 residues. CDR3 in amino acids: CASSASSGANVLTF. For the CDR3, the DNA is TGTGCCAGCAGCGCTAGCTCTGGGGCCAACGTCCTGACTTTC.

V is TRBV5-4 and J is TRBJ1-2; D unclear. The germline V gene encodes CDR1 SGHNT and CDR2 YYREEE (reference sequence). V lost 2 bases to trimming and J lost 10 bases, with 21 bases between them. The CDR3 covers 15 residues. The CDR3 coding sequence is TGTGCCAGCAGCTTTAAAGCAGGATTCTCTGTGGACTACACCTTC. As protein: CASSFKAGFSVDYTF.

This chain joins TRBV14 and TRBJ2-1, with D perhaps TRBD1 (5 bases). CDR3 length equals 18 residues. V was shortened by 0 bases and J by 5 bases, with 20 bases between the two germline ends. The V gene's germline CDR1 is SGHDN and CDR2 FVKESK. CDR3 sequence: CASSQDPPLMGLNNEQFF. The CDR3 coding sequence is TGTGCCAGCAGCCAAGATCCGCCCCTCATGGGGCTAAACAATGAGCAGTTCTTC. The variable domain in full, with the rest retrieved from reference TRBV14 and TRBJ2-1, is EAGVTQFPSHSVIEKGQTVTLRCDPISGHDNLYWYRRVMGKEIKFLLHFVKESKQDESGMPNNRFLAERTGGTYSTLKVQPAELEDSGVYFCASSQDPPLMGLNNEQFFGPGTRLTVL.

This rearrangement joins TRBV4-1 to TRBJ2-5; a weak D match, TRBD1 (5 bases). Between the trimmed V and J ends, which lost 1 base and 4 bases, there was a span of 22 bases. This CDR3 region has 18 residues. Germline V gene data show CDR1 as MGHRA and CDR2 as YSYEKL. In DNA form, the CDR3 reads TGCGCCAGCAGCCAAGTAGTCCTCCAGGGCCACGATCGAGAGACCCAGTACTTC. Residues: CASSQVVLQGHDRETQYF.

The rearrangement links TRBV30 to TRBJ2-4, with D perhaps matching TRBD2 (5 bases). Trimming left V 4 bases short and J 8 bases short, with 21 bases between. The germline V gene has CDR1 GTSNPN and CDR2 SVGIG (reference sequence). This CDR3 comprises 15 residues. The DNA of the CDR3 is TGTGCCTGGATTCCTTCGTCGGGGAGCGCGGACATTCAGTACTTC. Its protein product is CAWIPSSGSADIQYF. The full variable domain, its missing parts supplied by reference TRBV30 and TRBJ2-4, is SQTIHQWPATLVQPVGSPLSLECTVEGTSNPNLYWYRQAAGRGLQLLFYSVGIGQISSEVPQNLSASRPQDRQFILSSKKLLLSDSGFYLCAWIPSSGSADIQYFGAGTRLSVL.

This clone came up a few times. The chain employs TRBV5-1 and TRBJ1-1; D call uncertain. From germline, CDR1 is SGHRS and CDR2 YFSETQ. V was clipped by 4 bases and J by 3 bases, with 19 bases between them. The CDR3 sequence is 16 residues long. CDR3 region: CASSTAPLGSYTEAFF. The CDR3 DNA is TGCGCCAGCAGCACAGCCCCCTTAGGCAGCTACACTGAAGCTTTCTTT.

V and J are TRBV5-4 and TRBJ2-1; TRBD1 matches 9 bases. Trimming removed 6 bases from V and 6 bases from J; junction bases left unmatched: 10. CDR1 SGHNT and CDR2 YYREEE come from the germline V gene (reference sequence). The CDR3 has 15 amino acids. The DNA of the CDR3 is TGTGCCAGCACCCTGGGACAGGGAGAATCCAATGAGCAGTTCTTC. This translates into CASTLGQGESNEQFF.

V is TRBV18 and J is TRBJ2-3; the D gene is possibly TRBD2 (7 bases). The CDR3 consists of 14 residues. Trimming took off 4 bases at V and 3 bases at J, with 11 bases between the two ends. CDR1 KGHSH and CDR2 LQKENI come from the germline V gene. The CDR3 is CASSLGGATDTQYF. The CDR3 bases are TGTGCCAGCTCACTAGGGGGGGCTACAGATACGCAGTATTTT.

V is TRBV28 and J is TRBJ1-1, with TRBD1 as a possible D gene (5 bases). Germline lookup yields CDR1 MDHEN and CDR2 SYDVKM. The ends were cut back, 1 base at V and 11 bases at J, with 17 bases in the middle. The CDR3 is 14 amino acids. CDR3 sequence reads: CASSLYGVPGTAFF. In DNA, the CDR3 is TGTGCCAGCAGTTTATATGGGGTTCCGGGGACTGCTTTCTTT.

This sequence joins TRBV2 and TRBJ2-7; 7 nucleotides match TRBD1. J was trimmed by 0 bases and V by 6 bases; bases with no gene match: 5. CDR1 is SNHLY, CDR2 FYNNEI, per germline. The CDR3 runs 14 residues. CDR3 bases: TGTGCCAGCAGGGTCGGGGACAGCTCCTACGAGCAGTACTTC. Protein sequence: CASRVGDSSYEQYF.

The chain carries TRBV14 and TRBJ1-4; 7 bases match TRBD1. Looked up from germline, CDR1 is SGHDN and CDR2 is FVKESK. V trimming: 3 bases; J trimming: 6 bases; junction bases outside the gene matches: 10. The CDR3 totals 16 residues. This CDR3 is CASSHTKGAPYEKLFF. The CDR3 bases are TGTGCCAGCAGCCATACAAAGGGGGCCCCATATGAAAAACTGTTTTTT.

This clone occurred a few times. This rearrangement joins TRBV6-6 to TRBJ2-7, with 7 bases matching TRBD2. The CDR3 is 13 residues long. J was trimmed by 6 bases and V by 5 bases; bases with no gene match: 7. Per germline, CDR1 MNHNY and CDR2 SVGAGI (reference sequence). The CDR3 nucleotides are TGTGCCAGCAGTGGCAAGACTAGCTCCGAGCAGTACTTC. Protein sequence: CASSGKTSSEQYF.

About this clone itself: Other DNA variants within this sample encode the same CDR3. The V and J genes are TRBV6-5 and TRBJ1-1, with a weak D call TRBD1 (6 bases). Trimming removed 6 bases from V and 4 bases from J, with 12 bases in between. Germline CDR1 and CDR2: MNHEY and SVGAGI. This CDR3 spans 13 amino acids. CDR3 in amino acids: CASRTGGPTEAFF. The CDR3 DNA sequence: TGTGCCAGCAGGACGGGGGGGCCCACTGAAGCTTTCTTT.

The chain carries TRBV7-2 and TRBJ1-1; D unclear. Trimming shortened V by 4 bases and J by 1 base, and 10 bases separated the two germline ends. The germline gives CDR1 SGHTA, CDR2 FQGNSA. The CDR3 totals 14 residues. CDR3 sequence reads: CASSYSTANTEAFF. The CDR3 coding sequence is TGTGCCAGCAGCTACTCTACAGCGAACACTGAAGCTTTCTTT.

The V and J genes are TRBV27 and TRBJ2-1; 8 positions agree with TRBD2. The CDR3 covers 17 residues. The V segment lost 0 bases and the J segment 10 bases; nucleotides outside the gene matches: 14. Germline CDR1 reads MNHEY; CDR2 reads SMNVEV (reference sequence). CDR3 region: CASSLSITSGPGGEQFF. Here the CDR3 DNA reads TGTGCCAGCAGTTTATCGATTACTAGCGGCCCCGGAGGAGAGCAGTTCTTC.

This chain joins TRBV30 and TRBJ2-5, with TRBD2 identical over 10 bases. The J call is doubtful: the DNA matches TRBJ2-7 better. This CDR3 is built from 13 residues. Germline loops: CDR1 GTSNPN, CDR2 SVGIG (reference sequence). The CDR3 nucleotides are TGTGCCTGGACTTTATGGACTAGCGGCGAGCAGTACTTC. Protein sequence: CAWTLWTSGEQYF.

The chain joins TRBV4-2 to TRBJ1-1; TRBD1 might be the D (5 bases). The ends were cut back, 2 bases at V and 1 base at J, with 8 bases in the middle. Germline CDR1 is LGHNA and CDR2 is YNFKEQ. The CDR3 covers 14 residues. The CDR3 reads CASSQPRGNTEAFF. The CDR3 DNA sequence: TGTGCCAGCAGCCAACCAAGGGGGAACACTGAAGCTTTCTTT.

The chain has TRBV7-2 and TRBJ2-7; tentative D call: TRBD2 (6 bases). Germline CDR1 SGHTA, CDR2 FQGNSA. The V end was cut by 1 base, the J end by 2 bases, with 12 bases between. This CDR3 is built from 15 residues. In DNA, the CDR3 is TGTGCCAGCAGCTTAGATATTAGCGGCGCCTACGAGCAGTACTTC. Translated: CASSLDISGAYEQYF.

V is TRBV15 and J is TRBJ2-1, with a possible D match to TRBD2 (5 bases). V was clipped by 1 base and J by 5 bases, with 9 bases between them. Germline CDR1 is LNHNV and CDR2 is YYDKDF (reference sequence). The CDR3 sequence is 14 residues long. For the CDR3, the DNA is TGTGCCACCAGCAGAGTGGGAGTGAACAATGAGCAGTTCTTC. Translating gives CATSRVGVNNEQFF.

Here the CDR3 reads CASSFLVRGTGYTF. DNA for the CDR3: TGTGCCAGCAGTTTTTTGGTCAGGGGTACCGGCTACACCTTC. The rearrangement joins TRBV28 to TRBJ1-2; D perhaps matches TRBD1 (6 bases). Germline loops: CDR1 MDHEN, CDR2 SYDVKM. V lost 3 bases to trimming and J lost 8 bases, with 16 bases between them. This CDR3 is 14 amino acids long.

V and J are TRBV5-1 and TRBJ2-2, with 9 bases aligning to TRBD1. J gave up 3 bases and V 5 bases, and 2 bases lay outside the gene matches. The germline V gene has CDR1 SGHRS and CDR2 YFSETQ. The CDR3 totals 14 residues. CDR3 in amino acids: CASSWTGDTGELFF. The CDR3 DNA is TGCGCCAGCAGTTGGACAGGGGACACCGGGGAGCTGTTTTTT.

To note about this clone: The sample carries other DNA sequences with the same CDR3. CDR3 residues: CASSLAGDTQYF. For the CDR3, the DNA is TGCGCCAGCAGCTTGGCCGGGGATACGCAGTATTTT. The J gene is TRBJ2-3, the V gene TRBV5-1; unclear D gene. CDR1 and CDR2 from the germline V gene are SGHRS and YFSETQ. This CDR3 region has 12 residues. The ends were cut back, 0 bases at V and 6 bases at J, with 5 bases in the middle.

This clone has just one count. The junction does not match germline at one end; this may be a read error. CDR3 DNA sequence: TGTGCTAGCAGCCCCGGACAGGGGGCCTACGAGCAGTACTTC. Translated: CASSPGQGAYEQYF. The chain couples TRBV7-7 to TRBJ2-7; 10 nucleotides align to TRBD1. The CDR3 spans 14 residues. Germline V lookup: CDR1 SSHAT, CDR2 FNYEAQ (reference sequence).

Concerning this clone itself: One end of the junction is discordant with germline, which a read error may explain. The chain recombines TRBV7-7 with TRBJ2-1; 12 bases agree with TRBD2. The CDR3 is 18 amino acids. The germline V gene encodes CDR1 SSHAT and CDR2 FNYEAQ (reference sequence). CDR3 in DNA: TGTGCTAGCAGCTTAATGGGACTAGCGGGTGTAGCCTACAATGAGCAGTTCTTC. Translating gives CASSLMGLAGVAYNEQFF.

The chain is built from TRBV5-1 and TRBJ2-7; D may be TRBD2 (5 bases). This CDR3 has 14 amino acids. The germline V gene encodes CDR1 SGHRS and CDR2 YFSETQ. V gave up 7 bases and J gave up 3 bases, with 17 bases separating them. The CDR3, as DNA: TGCGCCAGCGGGCTCTCGGCGGGCGGCTACGAGCAGTACTTC. Its protein is CASGLSAGGYEQYF.